This is a list of T cell receptor beta chains from one sample in a study of T cells after yellow fever vaccination. TCRdb recomputed calls from the 5' RACE reads with MiXCR, one row per CDR3 protein. The sample yields around 300,000 distinct CDR3 sequences, over 10% seen once. The sequences come from CD4+ T cells sorted from PBMCs, collected 45 days after the yellow fever booster vaccination. The receptors here all came from a man aged 25 to 40 who received the YFV17D yellow fever vaccine. Each CDR3 is given with its conserved first and last residue. A D gene is named only where the DNA matches it firmly. Clone size appears in some rows only: once, few, many, or a class for an expanded clone.

cdr3_length	clone_size	v_call	d_call	j_call	cdr3_nt	cdr3_aa
13	many	TRBV18	NA	TRBJ2-1	TGTGCCAGCTCTAGCGGCTCTAGCACTGAGCAGTTCTTC	CASSSGSSTEQFF
15	many	TRBV6-2/TRBV6-3	TRBD2	TRBJ2-7	TGTGCCAGCACCGAACCGGGACTAGCGGGGAATGAGCAGTACTTC	CASTEPGLAGNEQYF
14	many	TRBV5-6	NA	TRBJ2-7	TGTGCCAGCAGCCTCATCGGGGCTGGATACGAGCAGTACTTC	CASSLIGAGYEQYF
17	NA	TRBV7-8	TRBD2	TRBJ2-2	TGTGCCAGCAGCATCGTGACTAGCGGAGTTAACACCGGGGAGCTGTTTTTT	CASSIVTSGVNTGELFF
11	few	TRBV20-1	NA	TRBJ2-7	TGCAGTGCCTCAGGGCTACACGAGCAGTACTTC	CSASGLHEQYF
14	NA	TRBV6-5	NA	TRBJ2-7	TGTGCCAGCAGTAACCGGGACAACTCCTACGAGCAGTACTTC	CASSNRDNSYEQYF
15	NA	TRBV12-3/TRBV12-4	TRBD1	TRBJ2-2	TGTGCCAGCAGATGGGACAGGGTGAACACCGGGGAGCTGGTTTTT	CASRWDRVNTGELVF
18	few	TRBV5-1	TRBD2	TRBJ2-6	TGCGCCAGCAGAGCTGAAATAGCGGGAGGGTATGGGGCCAACGTCCTGACTTTC	CASRAEIAGGYGANVLTF
15	NA	TRBV6-5	NA	TRBJ2-3	TGTGCCAGCAGTTATTCGACAGCCCCGTCAGATACGCAGTATTTT	CASSYSTAPSDTQYF
15	many	TRBV10-2	NA	TRBJ2-3	TGCGCCAGCAGTGAGATACCAGGCTTTAGGGATACGCAGTATTTT	CASSEIPGFRDTQYF
14	few	TRBV20-1	TRBD1	TRBJ2-5	TGCAGTGCGGGCGGAGACAGGGGGCAGGAGACCCAGTACTTC	CSAGGDRGQETQYF
17	few	TRBV10-3	TRBD2	TRBJ2-2	TGTGCCATCAGTGACACCCCCTACCAGGGAGGGACCGGGGAGCTGTTTTTT	CAISDTPYQGGTGELFF
11	NA	TRBV10-2	NA	TRBJ2-1	TGCGCCAGCAGTGTCGTTAATGAGCAGTTCTTC	CASSVVNEQFF
15	few	TRBV20-1	TRBD2	TRBJ2-3	TGCAGTGCTAGGAGACTTAGCGGGATTGCAGATACGCAGTATTTT	CSARRLSGIADTQYF
16	few	TRBV5-1	NA	TRBJ2-3	TGCGCCAGCAGCCCGAGGGCGGAAACTAGCACAGATACGCAGTATTTT	CASSPRAETSTDTQYF
15	few	TRBV7-2	NA	TRBJ2-2	TGTGCCAGCAGGCAAACGAGGCCCGTCCCCGGGGAGCTGTTTTTT	CASRQTRPVPGELFF
12	NA	TRBV10-3	NA	TRBJ2-5	TGTGCCATCACTAGCGACCGGGAGACCCAGTACTTC	CAITSDRETQYF
14	few	TRBV7-2	NA	TRBJ2-4	TGTGCCAGCAGCTTTGGCGGTTATGAAAACATTCAGTACTTC	CASSFGGYENIQYF
18	few	TRBV20-1	TRBD2	TRBJ2-1	TGCAGTGCTACTAAGAACACCGGGACTAGCGGGAGTCTGGGTGAGCAGTTCTTC	CSATKNTGTSGSLGEQFF
13	once	TRBV4-1	NA	TRBJ1-2	TGCGCCAGCAGCCAACCGGGAGGCTATGGCTACACCTTC	CASSQPGGYGYTF
11	NA	TRBV29-1	NA	TRBJ2-5	TGCAGCGCTGTTCTGGGAGAGACCCAGTACTTC	CSAVLGETQYF
15	NA	TRBV6-5	NA	TRBJ2-5	TGTGCCAGCAGTTACTCGGGGCAGCAGCAAGAGACCCAGTACTTC	CASSYSGQQQETQYF
17	many	TRBV3-1	TRBD1	TRBJ1-5	TGTGCCAGCAGCCAAGACCAGGGGGCCATGGGCAATCAGCCCCAGCATTTT	CASSQDQGAMGNQPQHF
16	NA	TRBV24-1	NA	TRBJ2-5	TGTGCCACCAGTGATAGGGTCAGGGGAGGTGTGGAGACCCAGTACTTC	CATSDRVRGGVETQYF
14	few	TRBV5-6	NA	TRBJ1-2	TGTGCCAGCAAGACCGGGACACATAACTATGGCTACACCTTC	CASKTGTHNYGYTF
13	NA	TRBV4-3	NA	TRBJ2-5	TGCGCCAGCAGCCAGACCTGGAGGGAGACCCAGTACTTC	CASSQTWRETQYF
14	many	TRBV20-1	TRBD2	TRBJ2-7	TGCAGTGCTAGCCTACTAGCGGGAGTCGGAGAGCAGTACTTC	CSASLLAGVGEQYF
17	NA	TRBV10-3	NA	TRBJ2-2	TGTGCCATCAGTGGAGGGATCGGATTGAGTGGGACCGGGGAGCTGTTTTTT	CAISGGIGLSGTGELFF
17	few	TRBV4-2	NA	TRBJ2-7	TGTGCCAGCAGCCAACCGCCGGTGGGTGGGGAGAAAGGCGAGCAGTACTTC	CASSQPPVGGEKGEQYF
14	NA	TRBV4-3	NA	TRBJ2-7	TGCGCCAGCAGCCATCAACTGACAGGCTACGAGCAGTACTTC	CASSHQLTGYEQYF
17	NA	TRBV2	NA	TRBJ2-3	TGTGCCAGCAGTGAAGCGCCGACAGGGAGGGGAACAGATACGCAGTATTTT	CASSEAPTGRGTDTQYF